Below are 9 T cell receptor beta chains sequenced from a single sample in a study of cytomegalovirus exposure and HLA in healthy donors. 60 Vbeta and 13 Jbeta primers were used in PCR. TCRdb keeps only in-frame clones here, not all; method: immunoSEQ multiplex PCR. The table has 150,000 to 200,000 clones, 80% to 85% seen once. The specimen was PBMCs. Receptor source: a man aged 40-49 years in good health and CMV-seropositive.

This clone was seen a handful of times. V and J are TRBV18 and TRBJ2-3; no firm D call. The germline V gene encodes CDR1 KGHSH and CDR2 LQKENI. This CDR3 is 14 amino acids long. V lost 4 bases and J 0 bases, leaving 8 bases between the germline ends. CDR3 sequence: CASSLASSTDTQYF. Here the CDR3 DNA reads TGTGCCAGCTCACTGGCCTCTAGCACAGATACGCAGTATTTT.

The rearrangement uses TRBV6-6 and TRBJ1-3, with 10 nucleotides matching TRBD1. Germline V gene data show CDR1 as MNHNY and CDR2 as SVGAGI (reference sequence). V was clipped by 5 bases and J by 4 bases; unmatched bases: 8. This CDR3 is built from 16 residues. The CDR3 spells CASSAWTGGLGNTIYF. DNA of the CDR3: TGTGCCAGCAGTGCATGGACAGGGGGACTGGGAAACACCATATATTTT.

This clone occurred once. This sequence joins TRBV19 and TRBJ1-3, with 10 bases identical to TRBD1. The junction had 7 bases not matched to a gene; V was cut back by 4 bases and J by 4 bases. Per germline, CDR1 LNHDA and CDR2 SQIVND (reference sequence). The CDR3 contains 16 residues. This CDR3 is CASSTATGGFGNTIYF. The CDR3 DNA reads TGTGCCAGTAGTACCGCGACAGGGGGCTTCGGAAACACCATATATTTT.

This chain uses TRBV28 with TRBJ1-2; D unresolved. The germline CDR1 and CDR2 sequences are MDHEN and SYDVKM. The CDR3 is 15 amino acids. V lost 7 bases and J lost 0, with 15 bases in between. The CDR3 region is CASIKGGGTNYGYTF. The CDR3 DNA follows: TGTGCCAGCATAAAAGGCGGAGGCACTAACTATGGCTACACCTTC.

The chain employs TRBV7-2 and TRBJ2-5; a weak D match, TRBD2 (5 bases). Germline-derived CDR1 and CDR2 are SGHTA and FQGNSA. V was shortened by 7 bases and J by 5 bases, with 17 bases between the two germline ends. This CDR3 is 14 amino acids long. CDR3 loop: CASTSFGGQETQYF. CDR3 in DNA: TGTGCCAGCACCTCCTTCGGCGGGCAGGAGACCCAGTACTTC.

This clone was seen just once. The chain is built from TRBV6-5 and TRBJ2-3; 9 nucleotides match TRBD2. V was pared by 0 bases and J by 4 bases, with 5 bases of the junction left unmatched. The CDR3 contains 16 residues. Germline assignment: CDR1 MNHEY and CDR2 SVGAGI. The CDR3 nucleotides read TGTGCCAGCAGTTACTCTCCGGGACTAGCCGCAGATACGCAGTATTTT. This translates into CASSYSPGLAADTQYF.

V and J are TRBV28 and TRBJ2-2, with TRBD1 matching over 7 bases. V lost 3 bases, J lost 5 bases, and 9 bases stayed unmatched. The CDR3 spans 16 residues. Germline V gives CDR1 MDHEN, CDR2 SYDVKM. The CDR3 sequence: CASSLAQTGITGELFF. The CDR3 DNA follows: TGTGCCAGCAGTTTGGCCCAGACAGGGATTACCGGGGAGCTGTTTTTT.

This clone has more than one count but fewer than ten. The chain employs TRBV7-3 and TRBJ2-1; 12 positions match TRBD2. The CDR3 has 16 residues. CDR1 and CDR2 (germline): SGHTA, FQGTGA. V gave up 5 bases and J gave up 4 bases; unmatched junction bases: 6. CDR3 nucleotides: TGTGCCAGCAGCATCACTAGCGGGGGGCCGTACAATGAGCAGTTCTTC. Protein sequence: CASSITSGGPYNEQFF.

CDR3 residues: CASSVRERGGRETQYF. DNA for the CDR3: TGTGCCAGCAGCGTCAGGGAGCGGGGGGGCCGGGAGACCCAGTACTTC. The V call is TRBV9, the J call TRBJ2-5; 10 bases fit TRBD2. The junction had 9 bases not matched to a gene; V was cut back by 2 bases and J by 5 bases. The CDR3 is 16 residues long. Looked up from germline, CDR1 is SGDLS and CDR2 is YYNGEE.